The 3 T cell receptor beta chains below come from one sample, sequenced in a study of blood T cell repertoires in COVID-19. Libraries were prepared by immunoSEQ multiplex PCR; TCRdb keeps only in-frame clonotypes and omits some of them. In the table there are almost 300,000 clones, just under 90% of which are singletons. The source material was peripheral blood. The receptors shown here come from a woman aged 25 to 39 with COVID-19, enrolled during active disease.

This clone was seen a handful of times. This rearrangement joins TRBV6-5 to TRBJ1-1, with 10 bases lining up with TRBD1. Trimming at V came to 7 bases and at J to 1 base, leaving 6 bases not matched to a gene. The length of the CDR3 is 15 residues. The germline V gene has CDR1 MNHEY and CDR2 SVGAGI. The CDR3 sequence is CASTPGTGANTEAFF. The CDR3 DNA follows: TGTGCCAGCACCCCCGGGACAGGGGCGAACACTGAAGCTTTCTTT.

The chain links TRBV14 to TRBJ1-5, with 10 bases that match TRBD1. Germline V gives CDR1 SGHDN, CDR2 FVKESK. Losses at the gene ends were 1 base for V and 7 bases for J; bases not matched to a gene: 10. The CDR3 covers 17 residues. As DNA, the CDR3 is TGTGCCAGCAGCCAAGGGAGGACCGGACAGGGGGACCAGCCCCAGCATTTT. It yields the protein CASSQGRTGQGDQPQHF.

This clone showed up just a few times. The chain uses TRBV12-5 and TRBJ2-7; the match to TRBD1 covers 7 bases. V lost 10 bases to trimming and J lost 2 bases; unmatched junction nucleotides: 14. Germline V gene sequence: CDR1 LGHNT, CDR2 FRNRAP. This CDR3 region has 15 residues. As DNA, the CDR3 is TGTGCTACATGGGATATCGAGCAGGGGGCCTACGAGCAGTACTTC. This codes for CATWDIEQGAYEQYF.